These 25 T cell receptor beta chains came from one sample sequenced in a study of blood T cell repertoires in COVID-19. Measured with immunoSEQ multiplex PCR; TCRdb has only the in-frame clones, and not every one. Among 15,000 to 20,000 clones listed, around 82% were seen once. Sequencing was done on a sample of peripheral blood. These receptors were taken from a man aged 60 to 75 with active or convalescent COVID-19.

The chain combines TRBV3-1 (or the pseudogene TRBV3-2) with TRBJ1-4; TRBD1 agrees at 9 bases. The junction had 11 bases not matched to a gene; V was cut back by 1 base and J by 2 bases. The CDR3 consists of 19 residues. Germline V gene sequence: CDR1 LGHDT, CDR2 YNNKEL (reference sequence). CDR3 residues: CASSQVLGQGPSTNEKLFF. CDR3 nucleotides: TGTGCCAGCAGCCAAGTATTAGGACAGGGGCCCTCCACTAATGAAAAACTGTTTTTT.

The chain employs TRBV7-9 and TRBJ1-2; D gene ambiguous. The V gene lost 3 bases and the J gene lost 3 bases, with 5 bases spanning the gap. The CDR3 loop spans 12 amino acids. Looked up from germline, CDR1 is SEHNR and CDR2 is FQNEAQ (reference sequence). The CDR3 region has the DNA TGTGCCAGCAGCTTTCCGGACTATGGCTACACCTTC. It is translated as CASSFPDYGYTF. Full variable domain (outside the CDR3, taken from reference TRBV7-9 and TRBJ1-2): DTGVSQNPRHKITKRGQNVTFRCDPISEHNRLYWYRQTLGQGPEFLTYFQNEAQLEKSRLLSDRFSAERPKGSFSTLEIQRTEQGDSAMYLCASSFPDYGYTFGSGTRLTVV.

This clone was recorded only once. The chain couples TRBV9 to TRBJ2-1, with D maybe TRBD2 (5 bases). The CDR3 contains 13 residues. Per germline, CDR1 SGDLS and CDR2 YYNGEE. V shed 0 bases and J shed 10 bases, with 11 bases lying between them. CDR3 sequence (DNA): TGTGCCAGCAGCGTAGTCGGGTCGGGGGAGCAGTTCTTC. Protein product: CASSVVGSGEQFF. Based on the CDR3 plus reference TRBV9 and TRBJ2-1, the full variable domain is DSGVTQTPKHLITATGQRVTLRCSPRSGDLSVYWYQQSLDQGLQFLIQYYNGEERAKGNILERFSAQQFPDLHSELNLSSLELGDSALYFCASSVVGSGEQFFGPGTRLTVL.

The chain couples TRBV10-3 to TRBJ2-1; D ambiguous. This CDR3 region has 11 residues. CDR1 and CDR2 from the germline V gene are ENHRY and SYGVKD. V lost 4 bases, J lost 7 bases, and 5 bases lay in between. The CDR3 DNA reads as TGTGCCATCAGTGGCGCGAATGAGCAGTTCTTC. It encodes CAISGANEQFF.

This clone was seen a few times. The chain joins TRBV5-1 to TRBJ1-4; TRBD1 aligns across 10 bases. CDR1 is SGHRS, CDR2 YFSETQ, per germline. This CDR3 comprises 17 residues. The V gene end was trimmed by 0 bases and the J gene end by 9 bases; junction bases not matched to a gene: 11. The CDR3 sequence is CASSLALSGQGEKKLFF. The CDR3 bases are TGCGCCAGCAGCTTGGCCCTCTCCGGACAGGGGGAAAAAAAACTGTTTTTT.

This clone was seen more than once but under ten times. This rearrangement joins TRBV29-1 to TRBJ1-2, with 9 bases aligning to TRBD1. Per the germline V gene, CDR1 is SQVTM and CDR2 is ANQGSEA. The length of the CDR3 is 12 residues. CDR3 in DNA: TGCACCCTCGAAGGGGACAGGGATGGCTACACCTTC. It specifies CTLEGDRDGYTF.

The J gene is TRBJ2-7, the V gene TRBV4-1; maybe TRBD1 (6 bases). Between the trimmed V and J ends, which lost 1 base and 4 bases, there was a span of 17 bases. Germline-derived CDR1 and CDR2 are MGHRA and YSYEKL. The CDR3 sequence is 16 residues long. CDR3 residues: CASSQGKGVHPYEQYF. The CDR3 nucleotides are TGCGCCAGCAGCCAAGGAAAGGGGGTCCACCCGTACGAGCAGTACTTC.

This chain uses TRBV18 with TRBJ1-2, with 7 nucleotides matching TRBD1. The germline gives CDR1 KGHSH, CDR2 LQKENI. CDR3 length: 14 residues. Losses at the gene ends were 4 bases for V and 7 bases for J; bases not matched to a gene: 9. CDR3 coding DNA: TGTGCCAGCTCACTTCGGGACAGTTCTTCTGGCTACACCTTC. Its translation: CASSLRDSSSGYTF.

This clone was seen a single time. This chain links TRBV7-8 with TRBJ1-5, with no clear D. The CDR3 is 14 residues long. Trimming pared 2 bases from V and 7 bases from J, leaving 12 bases between. CDR1 is SGHVS and CDR2 is FQNEAQ in the germline V gene. This CDR3 reads CASSLIRGTQPQHF. For the CDR3, the DNA is TGTGCCAGCAGCTTAATCCGCGGCACGCAGCCCCAGCATTTT.

This sequence joins TRBV27 and TRBJ1-2, with a weak D call TRBD1 (6 bases). CDR3 length: 15 residues. The germline CDR1 and CDR2 sequences are MNHEY and SMNVEV (reference sequence). Trimming pared 0 bases from V and 8 bases from J, leaving 16 bases between. CDR3 sequence: CASSLSGTPWGGYTF. Written as DNA, the CDR3 is TGTGCCAGCAGTTTATCGGGGACACCCTGGGGGGGCTACACCTTC.

The chain uses TRBV27 and TRBJ1-6; a possible D gene is TRBD1 (5 bases). The CDR3 contains 14 residues. CDR1 and CDR2 (germline): MNHEY, SMNVEV (reference sequence). Deletions cut 3 bases from V and 7 bases from J, with 10 bases between. The DNA of the CDR3 is TGTGCCAGCAGTTTCACAGGTGAAAATTCACCCCTCCACTTT. Translating it yields CASSFTGENSPLHF.

The CDR3: CASSLEGGGSSGNTIYF. DNA for the CDR3: TGTGCCAGTTCCCTAGAAGGGGGCGGAAGCTCTGGAAACACCATATATTTT. This chain links TRBV19 with TRBJ1-3; 7 nucleotides line up with TRBD1. This CDR3 contains 17 residues. J lost 0 bases, V lost 8 bases, and 13 bases had no gene match. CDR1 and CDR2 from the germline V gene are LNHDA and SQIVND (reference sequence).

This clone was seen a few times. This chain joins TRBV3-1 (or the pseudogene TRBV3-2) and TRBJ2-5, with TRBD2 as a possible D gene (5 bases). Germline-derived CDR1 and CDR2 are LGHDT and YNNKEL (reference sequence). The CDR3 is made up of 15 amino acids. V was shortened by 4 bases and J by 4 bases, with 16 bases between the two germline ends. The CDR3, as DNA: TGTGCCAGCAGCCCTTCAGCTAGCAGTATAGAGACCCAGTACTTC. Translated: CASSPSASSIETQYF.

The rearrangement links TRBV3-1 (or the pseudogene TRBV3-2) to TRBJ1-6; 11 bases are a match to TRBD1. The CDR3 is 22 residues long. Germline trimming cut 2 bases from V and 0 bases from J; bases unmatched to any gene: 15. Germline-derived CDR1 and CDR2 are LGHDT and YNNKEL (reference sequence). The CDR3: CASSQNLGQGAFQSSYNSPLHF. In nucleotides, the CDR3 is TGTGCCAGCAGCCAAAATTTAGGACAGGGGGCTTTTCAGAGCTCCTATAATTCACCCCTCCACTTT.

This clone is medium-sized. The rearrangement uses TRBV6-5 and TRBJ2-2; D is possibly TRBD1 (5 bases). V lost 8 bases and J lost 6, with 16 bases in between. The CDR3 runs to 14 residues. The germline gives CDR1 MNHEY, CDR2 SVGAGI. The CDR3 DNA reads TGTGCCAGCGTAAGGGGCGGAAGCGCCGGGGAGCTGTTTTTT. Encoded protein: CASVRGGSAGELFF.

This clone was picked up one time. V gene TRBV18 combines with J gene TRBJ1-5; the D gene is possibly TRBD1 (6 bases). This CDR3 comprises 15 residues. Germline-derived CDR1 and CDR2 are KGHSH and LQKENI. Trimming left V 5 bases short and J 2 bases short, with 13 bases between. The CDR3 loop reads CASSSGQTGNQPQHF. The DNA for the CDR3 is TGTGCCAGCTCAAGTGGACAGACGGGCAATCAGCCCCAGCATTTT.

This clone was counted only a few times. The gene calls are TRBV5-4 and TRBJ2-1; D might be TRBD2 (6 bases). The germline V and J ends were trimmed by 4 bases and 4 bases, with 9 bases remaining between them. The germline V gene encodes CDR1 SGHNT and CDR2 YYREEE (reference sequence). This CDR3 has 13 amino acids. This CDR3 reads CASSRLGYNEQFF. The CDR3, as DNA: TGTGCCAGCAGCCGACTAGGATACAATGAGCAGTTCTTC. The variable domain in full, with the rest retrieved from reference TRBV5-4 and TRBJ2-1, is ETGVTQSPTHLIKTRGQQVTLRCSSQSGHNTVSWYQQALGQGPQFIFQYYREEENGRGNFPPRFSGLQFPNYSSELNVNALELDDSALYLCASSRLGYNEQFFGPGTRLTVL.

V is TRBV10-3 and J is TRBJ1-1; D is unclear. V lost 5 bases and J 5 bases, leaving 6 bases between the germline ends. In germline, CDR1 is ENHRY, CDR2 SYGVKD. The CDR3 is 11 amino acids. The CDR3 loop reads CAISRGTEAFF. CDR3 DNA sequence: TGTGCCATCAGTAGAGGAACTGAAGCTTTCTTT.

This chain connects TRBV19 to TRBJ2-6; D not certain. The germline V gene has CDR1 LNHDA and CDR2 SQIVND (reference sequence). V lost 10 bases and J 2 bases, leaving 18 bases between the germline ends. CDR3 size: 16 residues. The CDR3 reads CATNPGLGTGANVLTF. The CDR3 bases are TGTGCCACCAATCCCGGGTTAGGTACTGGGGCCAACGTCCTGACTTTC.

Here the CDR3 reads CAWRTDYEAIYTF. The DNA of the CDR3 is TGTGCCTGGAGGACAGATTACGAAGCGATATACACCTTC. The chain combines TRBV30 with TRBJ1-2; D perhaps matches TRBD1 (5 bases). V lost 3 bases to trimming and J lost 11 bases, with 19 bases between them. Germline-derived CDR1 and CDR2 are GTSNPN and SVGIG (reference sequence). The CDR3 has 13 amino acids.

The V gene is TRBV6-5, the J gene TRBJ1-2; D perhaps matches TRBD1 (6 bases). This CDR3 comprises 12 residues. V was trimmed by 6 bases and J by 4 bases, leaving 9 bases between them. CDR1 and CDR2 (germline): MNHEY, SVGAGI. The CDR3 loop is CASRDSGYGYTF. In DNA, the CDR3 is TGTGCCAGCAGGGACAGTGGCTATGGCTACACCTTC.

The V call is TRBV6-5, the J call TRBJ2-7, with TRBD1 identical over 10 bases. CDR1 and CDR2 from the germline V gene are MNHEY and SVGAGI. V gave up 7 bases and J gave up 7 bases; unmatched junction bases: 7. The CDR3 totals 13 residues. The CDR3 sequence is CASTRQGAGEQYF. In nucleotides, the CDR3 is TGTGCCAGCACGCGACAGGGGGCGGGGGAGCAGTACTTC.

V usage is TRBV9 and J usage is TRBJ1-2; D unresolved. The germline V and J ends were trimmed by 0 bases and 7 bases, with 7 bases remaining between them. CDR1 and CDR2 from the germline V gene are SGDLS and YYNGEE. This CDR3 has 12 amino acids. The CDR3 nucleotides read TGTGCCAGCAGCGTAGGGGCCCGTGGCTACACCTTC. It is translated as CASSVGARGYTF.

This clone was counted between two and nine times. The chain employs TRBV28 and TRBJ1-1; tentatively, D is TRBD1 (5 bases). CDR1 and CDR2 (germline): MDHEN, SYDVKM. Trimming shortened V by 0 bases and J by 2 bases, and 13 bases separated the two germline ends. This CDR3 is 16 amino acids long. CDR3 sequence: CASSLWTEWYNTEAFF. CDR3 in DNA: TGTGCCAGCAGTTTATGGACAGAATGGTATAACACTGAAGCTTTCTTT. Looking up the rest from reference TRBV28 and TRBJ1-1 gives the full variable domain: DVKVTQSSRYLVKRTGEKVFLECVQDMDHENMFWYRQDPGLGLRLIYFSYDVKMKEKGDIPEGYSVSREKKERFSLILESASTNQTSMYLCASSLWTEWYNTEAFFGQGTRLTVV.

The chain employs TRBV29-1 and TRBJ2-1; 12 bases match TRBD2. Germline values: CDR1 SQVTM, CDR2 ANQGSEA. The CDR3 covers 14 residues. V shed 5 bases, J shed 5 bases, and the junction held 4 bases outside the gene matches. Here the CDR3 DNA reads TGCAGCGTTTTGACTAGCGGGAGCGACAATGAGCAGTTCTTC. It specifies CSVLTSGSDNEQFF.